These 19 T cell receptor beta chains came from one sample sequenced in a study of neurological immune-mediated disorders. Documented time point: longitudinal time-point 3. TCRdb reanalysed the 5' RACE reads using MiXCR and keeps one entry per CDR3 protein. The profile covers approximately 48,000 distinct CDR3 sequences, with over 9.5% appearing a single time and roughly 10% taken by the ten largest. The sequenced sample was PBMCs. These receptors all stem from a male donor with HTLV-1-associated myelopathy (HAM/TSP).

Ten or more counts support this clonotype. V usage is TRBV18 and J usage is TRBJ1-2, with D perhaps matching TRBD1 (5 bases). V lost 3 bases to trimming and J lost 2 bases, with 10 bases between them. The CDR3 sequence is 14 residues long. CDR1 is KGHSH, CDR2 LQKENI, per germline. The CDR3 region has the DNA TGTGCCAGCTCACCTCAACAGGAGAACTATGGCTACACCTTC. Translation gives CASSPQQENYGYTF.

This clonotype is termed medium-sized. The chain couples TRBV4-3 to TRBJ2-3; either TRBD1 or TRBD2 may supply D (6 bases each). Germline CDR1 LGHNA, CDR2 YSLEER. The CDR3 extends over 15 amino acids. The ends were cut back, 1 base at V and 6 bases at J, with 14 bases in the middle. CDR3: CASSQGTGAGDTQYF. The CDR3 coding sequence is TGCGCCAGCAGCCAAGGGACGGGGGCTGGGGATACGCAGTATTTT.

At least ten counts were recorded for this clonotype. V gene TRBV6-2 or TRBV6-3 combines with J gene TRBJ2-1, with D perhaps TRBD1 (5 bases). V lost 7 bases, J lost 4 bases, and 20 bases lay in between. CDR1 is MNHEY, CDR2 SVGEGT, per germline. CDR3 length: 16 amino acids. The CDR3 region has the DNA TGTGCCAGCATTACACGTGGGGCAAACGGGTACAATGAGCAGTTCTTC. This sequence encodes CASITRGANGYNEQFF.

This clonotype was counted ten times or more. The chain couples TRBV6-5 to TRBJ2-5; 9 nucleotides match TRBD2. Losses at the gene ends were 0 bases for V and 3 bases for J; bases not matched to a gene: 5. CDR3 length: 16 residues. The germline gives CDR1 MNHEY, CDR2 SVGAGI. The CDR3 protein is CASSYSISGGEETQYF. The CDR3 DNA sequence: TGTGCCAGCAGTTACTCGATTAGCGGGGGCGAAGAGACCCAGTACTTC.

The table lists this clonotype with many counts. DNA for the CDR3: TGTGCCAGCAGCTTACAGGAAAATAGCAATCAGCCCCAGCATTTT. Protein sequence: CASSLQENSNQPQHF. The V call is TRBV7-2, the J call TRBJ1-5; D uncertain. The ends were cut back, 2 bases at V and 0 bases at J, with 8 bases in the middle. Germline CDR1 is SGHTA and CDR2 is FQGNSA. This CDR3 is 15 amino acids long.

This clonotype was detected ten times or more. The V call is TRBV3-1, the J call TRBJ2-7; D remains ambiguous. Between the trimmed V and J ends, which lost 2 bases and 4 bases, there was a span of 6 bases. The CDR3 totals 12 residues. Germline lookup yields CDR1 LGHDT and CDR2 YNNKEL (reference sequence). CDR3 loop: CASSQRAYEQYF. The CDR3 DNA reads as TGTGCCAGCAGCCAAAGGGCTTACGAGCAGTACTTC.

This clonotype was recorded many times. The J gene is TRBJ2-7, the V gene TRBV20-1; D perhaps matches TRBD1 (5 bases). The V gene's germline CDR1 is DFQATT and CDR2 SNEGSKA (reference sequence). Trimming removed 3 bases from V and 2 bases from J, with 14 bases in between. The CDR3 covers 14 residues. The CDR3 DNA sequence: TGCAGTGCTAGCACGGTCCGGACACCCTACGAGCAGTACTTC. This encodes CSASTVRTPYEQYF.

The table lists this clonotype with many counts. The chain recombines TRBV20-1 with TRBJ1-1; D perhaps matches TRBD1 (6 bases). The CDR3 consists of 16 residues. Per the germline V gene, CDR1 is DFQATT and CDR2 is SNEGSKA (reference sequence). Trimming cost V 3 bases and J 7 bases, with 24 bases left between them. CDR3 protein: CSAREPGERGKIEAFF. The CDR3 DNA reads as TGCAGTGCTAGGGAGCCAGGGGAGCGAGGCAAGATTGAAGCTTTCTTT.

This clonotype was counted ten times or more. This rearrangement joins TRBV6-2 or TRBV6-3 to TRBJ1-5; 9 nucleotides line up with TRBD1. The CDR3 spans 15 residues. V was pared by 5 bases and J by 2 bases, with 4 bases of the junction left unmatched. In germline, CDR1 is MNHEY, CDR2 SVGEGT. This CDR3 is CASSERQGGNQPQHF. The CDR3 DNA follows: TGTGCCAGCAGTGAGCGACAGGGGGGCAATCAGCCCCAGCATTTT.

This clonotype occurred many times. This rearrangement joins TRBV29-1 to TRBJ2-5; D might be TRBD1 (6 bases). This CDR3 has 14 residues. CDR1 and CDR2 (germline): SQVTM, ANQGSEA. V was trimmed by 6 bases and J by 5 bases, leaving 19 bases between them. CDR3 residues: CSVYRDTLLETQYF. The CDR3 DNA follows: TGCAGCGTATACCGGGACACCTTGTTGGAGACCCAGTACTTC.

This clonotype appeared many times. The chain joins TRBV20-1 to TRBJ1-2, with D unresolved. V lost 4 bases and J 2 bases, leaving 11 bases between the germline ends. The CDR3 spans 13 residues. Germline V gene lookup returns CDR1 DFQATT and CDR2 SNEGSKA (reference sequence). CDR3 nucleotides: TGCAGTGCTATCACCCAGCCAAACTATGGCTACACCTTC. Protein sequence: CSAITQPNYGYTF.

This clonotype occurred many times. This chain connects TRBV6-2 or TRBV6-3 to TRBJ2-3, with a weak D call TRBD1 (5 bases). Trimming stripped 0 bases from V and 3 bases from J, with 10 bases between. This CDR3 comprises 15 residues. Germline V gives CDR1 MNHEY, CDR2 SVGEGT. The CDR3 is CASSYSGRETDTQYF. The DNA for the CDR3 is TGTGCCAGCAGTTACTCTGGCAGGGAAACAGATACGCAGTATTTT.

This clonotype was recorded many times. V and J are TRBV3-1 and TRBJ2-4; weak D call: TRBD1 (5 bases). V was trimmed by 1 base and J by 1 base, leaving 11 bases between them. The CDR3 sequence is 16 residues long. CDR1 is LGHDT, CDR2 YNNKEL, per germline (reference sequence). The CDR3 sequence is CASSQAPAGAKNIQYF. The CDR3 DNA reads TGTGCCAGCAGCCAAGCTCCGGCAGGGGCCAAAAACATTCAGTACTTC.

This clonotype was counted many times. The genes are TRBV5-1 and TRBJ2-5; TRBD1 aligns across 8 bases. Germline assignment: CDR1 SGHRS and CDR2 YFSETQ. The junction had 12 bases not matched to a gene; V was cut back by 3 bases and J by 5 bases. CDR3 length equals 16 residues. The DNA of the CDR3 is TGCGCCAGCAGCTCCTTAGGGCAGGGGGCAGGGGAGACCCAGTACTTC. Protein sequence: CASSSLGQGAGETQYF.

This clonotype was picked up many times. The V call is TRBV5-6, the J call TRBJ2-3; 11 nucleotides match TRBD2. After removal of 3 bases from V and 1 base from J, the junction contained 4 bases not matched to a gene. The CDR3 has 16 amino acids. Germline-derived CDR1 and CDR2 are SGHDT and YYEEEE. CDR3 amino acids: CASSWKLAGGTDTQYF. As DNA, the CDR3 is TGTGCCAGCAGCTGGAAACTAGCGGGGGGCACAGATACGCAGTATTTT.

There are many counts of this clonotype. V and J are TRBV6-2 or TRBV6-3 and TRBJ1-5; 7 positions match TRBD1. Germline V gene data show CDR1 as MNHEY and CDR2 as SVGEGT. J was trimmed by 5 bases and V by 0 bases; bases with no gene match: 1. This CDR3 is 14 amino acids long. In nucleotides, the CDR3 is TGTGCCAGCAGTTACTCCCAGGGGGATCAGCCCCAGCATTTT. This translates into CASSYSQGDQPQHF.

This clonotype was counted many times. The chain links TRBV20-1 to TRBJ1-5; D may be TRBD1 (5 bases). Trimming took off 6 bases at V and 2 bases at J, with 11 bases between the two ends. CDR1 is DFQATT and CDR2 is SNEGSKA in the germline V gene (reference sequence). This CDR3 is built from 13 residues. The CDR3 loop reads CSATGRGNQPQHF. CDR3 DNA sequence: TGCAGTGCCACTGGCAGGGGCAATCAGCCCCAGCATTTT.

This clonotype was found many times. CDR3 DNA sequence: TGCGCCAGCATAAGGGGGCGATCCTACAATGAGCAGTTCTTC. This encodes CASIRGRSYNEQFF. The chain recombines TRBV10-2 with TRBJ2-1, with TRBD1 matching 7 bases. Germline V gene lookup returns CDR1 WSHSY and CDR2 SAAADI. The V segment lost 7 bases and the J segment 1 base; nucleotides outside the gene matches: 4. CDR3 length: 14 amino acids.

This clonotype showed up many times. The chain has TRBV28 and TRBJ2-7; D is ambiguous. V was pared by 0 bases and J by 3 bases, with 9 bases between. CDR3 length equals 14 residues. The germline V gene has CDR1 MDHEN and CDR2 SYDVKM. The CDR3 sequence is CASSLWAAIYEQYF. As DNA, the CDR3 is TGTGCCAGCAGTTTATGGGCAGCGATCTACGAGCAGTACTTC.